The 14 T cell receptor beta chains in this list originate from one sample, sequenced in a study of T cell repertoires in cytomegalovirus infection (dated by TCRdb to the late 2010s). What the treatment or condition label conveys for this sample: in vitro stimulation with specific CMV peptide epitopes to enrich CMV-specific T cells. Instrument used: Illumina HiSeq 1500. TCRdb cleaned the public reads at Q25 with fastp, built clones with MiXCR and kept in-frame beta chains. Rows matching on CDR3 protein sequence are summarized as one entry with the most common DNA and genes. Across this sample there are about half a million distinct CDR3 sequences, with under 55% seen only once. The ten largest clonotypes hold 43% of the sample. Their recognized antigens are unknown. Sequenced material: cultured PBMCs, taken from culture after CMV antigen stimulation. These receptors were taken from a human donor in good health (CMV status not recorded). Some clones in this sample may be carry-over from other donors' samples.

V usage is TRBV11-2 and J usage is TRBJ2-1; tentative D call: TRBD2 (6 bases). The CDR3 runs to 14 residues. Looked up from germline, CDR1 is SGHAT and CDR2 is FQNNGV. V lost 5 bases to trimming and J lost 8 bases, with 16 bases between them. CDR3 protein: CASSPGLGRYEQFF. The DNA of the CDR3 is TGTGCCAGCAGCCCGGGACTGGGAAGATATGAGCAGTTCTTC.

This chain joins TRBV7-2 and TRBJ2-3, with D hard to call. CDR3 size: 12 residues. V was pared by 7 bases and J by 4 bases, with 9 bases between. In germline, CDR1 is SGHTA, CDR2 FQGNSA. The CDR3 bases are TGTGCCAGCACTAACCGGCCAGATACGCAGTATTTT. Residues: CASTNRPDTQYF.

The chain carries TRBV12-3 or TRBV12-4 and TRBJ2-7; TRBD1 aligns across 7 bases. V was pared by 6 bases and J by 6 bases, with 14 bases of the junction left unmatched. The CDR3 has 15 amino acids. CDR3 residues: CASSLRQGGTGEQYF. The CDR3 bases are TGTGCCAGCAGCCTGCGGCAAGGGGGCACGGGCGAGCAGTACTTC.

The genes are TRBV20-1 and TRBJ2-3; D might be TRBD1 (6 bases). Trimming stripped 6 bases from V and 0 bases from J, with 13 bases between. The CDR3 runs to 14 residues. Germline lookup yields CDR1 DFQATT and CDR2 SNEGSKA (reference sequence). CDR3 sequence reads: CSARGRGSTDTQYF. CDR3 in DNA: TGCAGTGCGAGGGGCAGGGGAAGCACAGATACGCAGTATTTT.

V gene TRBV27 combines with J gene TRBJ1-5; D might be TRBD1 (6 bases). Germline values: CDR1 MNHEY, CDR2 SMNVEV (reference sequence). This CDR3 spans 18 amino acids. V lost 2 bases to trimming and J lost 0 bases, with 17 bases between them. The DNA of the CDR3 is TGTGCCAGCAGTTTACCGTACCCGGACAGATATAGCAATCAGCCCCAGCATTTT. Translating gives CASSLPYPDRYSNQPQHF.

This chain links TRBV20-1 with TRBJ2-7; 7 nucleotides agree with TRBD1. CDR1 and CDR2 from the germline V gene are DFQATT and SNEGSKA (reference sequence). The V segment lost 1 base and the J segment 3 bases; nucleotides outside the gene matches: 6. This CDR3 has 14 residues. CDR3 protein: CSARAGGDLYEQYF. The CDR3 DNA sequence: TGCAGTGCTAGAGCAGGGGGAGACCTCTACGAGCAGTACTTC.

This clonotype was detected only a few times. The chain employs TRBV5-6 and TRBJ1-1; no definite D call. Trimming removed 3 bases from V and 5 bases from J, with 17 bases in between. Germline CDR1 and CDR2: SGHDT and YYEEEE. The CDR3 extends over 15 amino acids. The CDR3 DNA reads TGTGCCAGCAGCTCCTTAGAGGCTGGAAAGACTGAAGCTTTCTTT. This sequence encodes CASSSLEAGKTEAFF.

This clonotype showed up just a few times. J is TRBJ1-2 and V is TRBV6-6; TRBD1 aligns across 8 bases. Germline V gene lookup returns CDR1 MNHNY and CDR2 SVGAGI (reference sequence). CDR3 length equals 16 residues. V lost 0 bases, J lost 8 bases, and 11 bases stayed unmatched. The CDR3: CASSYSVRQGARGYTF. CDR3 nucleotide sequence: TGTGCCAGCAGTTACTCAGTTCGGCAGGGGGCGAGGGGCTACACCTTC.

The V gene is TRBV4-1, the J gene TRBJ2-3; 11 nucleotides line up with TRBD2. The germline gives CDR1 MGHRA, CDR2 YSYEKL. With 0 bases clipped from V and 0 bases from J, the junction kept 8 bases outside the gene matches. This CDR3 has 19 residues. The CDR3 DNA reads TGCGCCAGCAGCCAAGAAACTAGCGGGGGAACCCGGAGCACAGATACGCAGTATTTT. Translation gives CASSQETSGGTRSTDTQYF.

The chain carries TRBV6-2 or TRBV6-3 and TRBJ1-1; no clear D gene. This CDR3 is 13 amino acids long. Trimming stripped 5 bases from V and 10 bases from J, with 17 bases between. Germline V gene data show CDR1 as MNHEY and CDR2 as SVGEGT. This CDR3 reads CASSRNSAAIAFF. CDR3 DNA sequence: TGTGCCAGCAGTAGGAACAGTGCGGCAATAGCTTTCTTT.

The rearrangement uses TRBV6-5 and TRBJ1-2; D not certain. Per germline, CDR1 MNHEY and CDR2 SVGAGI. This CDR3 is built from 14 residues. The V and J ends lost 0 bases and 5 bases respectively, with 10 bases between them. CDR3 in amino acids: CASSYSGSYYGYTF. The CDR3 coding sequence is TGTGCCAGCAGTTACTCGGGCAGCTATTATGGCTACACCTTC.

V usage is TRBV10-3 and J usage is TRBJ1-1; tentative D call: TRBD1 (5 bases). The CDR3 spans 11 residues. Trimming left V 6 bases short and J 3 bases short, with 5 bases between. Germline CDR1 ENHRY, CDR2 SYGVKD. The CDR3 here is CAIRGDTEAFF. The CDR3 bases are TGTGCCATCAGGGGGGACACTGAAGCTTTCTTT.

This clonotype appeared a few times. V gene TRBV7-2 combines with J gene TRBJ2-3; D is ambiguous. V was pared by 4 bases and J by 6 bases, with 8 bases between. Germline-derived CDR1 and CDR2 are SGHTA and FQGNSA. The CDR3 runs to 12 residues. CDR3 sequence (DNA): TGTGCCAGCAGCTACCGTCTGGATACGCAGTATTTT. This encodes CASSYRLDTQYF.

CDR3 loop: CASSSRLAGGGVDTQYF. The CDR3, as DNA: TGTGCCAGCAGTAGTCGACTAGCGGGAGGTGGTGTAGATACGCAGTATTTT. The V gene is TRBV12-3 or TRBV12-4, the J gene TRBJ2-3; TRBD2 aligns across 13 bases. This CDR3 has 17 residues. With V trimmed by 5 bases and J by 5 bases, 10 bases remained unmatched.